Below, 27 T cell receptor beta chains from the same sample are listed, as sequenced in a study of blood T cell repertoires in COVID-19. Assay: immunoSEQ multiplex PCR; the TCRdb copy retains only in-frame clones and omits some. The sample contains a few hundred thousand clones, around nine tenths of which appear only once. Sequenced sample: peripheral blood. The source is a man aged 60-69 years with acute or convalescent COVID-19.

The V gene is TRBV7-6, the J gene TRBJ1-5; D is unresolved. The CDR3 is 15 amino acids. Trimming left V 1 base short and J 2 bases short, with 9 bases between. The germline V gene has CDR1 SGHVS and CDR2 FNYEAQ. CDR3 DNA sequence: TGTGCCAGCAGCTTAGGGGGAGGAGGCAATCAGCCCCAGCATTTT. This translates into CASSLGGGGNQPQHF. The full variable domain, in which reference TRBV7-6 and TRBJ1-5 provide the parts outside the CDR3, is GAGVSQSPRYKVTKRGQDVALRCDPISGHVSLYWYRQALGQGPEFLTYFNYEAQQDKSGLPNDRFSAERPEGSISTLTIQRTEQRDSAMYRCASSLGGGGNQPQHFGDGTRLSIL.

This clone was recorded many times. V gene TRBV6-5 combines with J gene TRBJ1-1; D is possibly TRBD1 (6 bases). Germline-derived CDR1 and CDR2 are MNHEY and SVGAGI. The CDR3 has 12 residues. Between the trimmed V and J ends, which lost 7 bases and 3 bases, there was a span of 9 bases. The CDR3 nucleotides read TGTGCCAGCATTGGACAGTACACTGAAGCTTTCTTT. This sequence encodes CASIGQYTEAFF.

This chain links TRBV15 with TRBJ2-5; D is undetermined. The V and J ends lost 0 bases and 5 bases respectively, with 7 bases between them. Germline CDR1 is LNHNV and CDR2 is YYDKDF (reference sequence). CDR3 length: 13 amino acids. The CDR3 bases are TGTGCCACCAGCAGAGATCTTCGGGAGACCCAGTACTTC. Its translation is CATSRDLRETQYF.

The CDR3 nucleotides read TGTGCCAGCACCCCCCCAGGGGGTCTCTCCTACAATGAGCAGTTCTTC. This encodes CASTPPGGLSYNEQFF. The chain uses TRBV6-2 or TRBV6-3 and TRBJ2-1; 7 nucleotides line up with TRBD1. V gave up 7 bases and J gave up 0 bases; unmatched junction bases: 9. This CDR3 spans 16 amino acids. Germline V CDR1 and CDR2: MNHEY, SVGEGT.

This chain joins TRBV15 and TRBJ1-1; TRBD1 might be the D (6 bases). The germline V and J ends were trimmed by 1 base and 2 bases, with 11 bases remaining between them. The CDR3 loop spans 15 amino acids. The germline V gene encodes CDR1 LNHNV and CDR2 YYDKDF (reference sequence). Here the CDR3 reads CATSRVQGSNTEAFF. The CDR3 DNA sequence: TGTGCCACCAGCAGAGTACAGGGATCTAACACTGAAGCTTTCTTT.

The rearrangement joins TRBV13 to TRBJ2-4, with 11 positions matching TRBD2. The germline V gene encodes CDR1 PRHDT and CDR2 FYEKMQ (reference sequence). This CDR3 region has 17 residues. V gave up 5 bases and J gave up 9 bases; unmatched junction bases: 15. DNA of the CDR3: TGTGCCAGCAGCACCATACTAGCGGGGGAACAAAAGGGCATTCAGTACTTC. Amino acids: CASSTILAGEQKGIQYF.

Comment on this clone: Relative to the germline gene, one junction end is altered; a read error may explain this. This chain connects TRBV5-1 to TRBJ2-5; TRBD2 aligns across 13 bases. The CDR3 has 17 residues. Looked up from germline, CDR1 is SGHRS and CDR2 is YFSETQ. This CDR3 is CASSLGTSGGTQGSLDF. For the CDR3, the DNA is TGCGCCAGCAGCTTGGGGACTAGCGGGGGCACCCAAGGTAGTTTGGACTTC.

The V gene is TRBV6-1, the J gene TRBJ1-6, with 7 positions matching TRBD1. Germline CDR1 reads MNHNS; CDR2 reads SASEGT. The ends lost 8 bases at V and 6 bases at J; junction bases unmatched: 7. This CDR3 region has 14 residues. The CDR3, as DNA: TGTGCCAGCGAGACCGGGACAGCTAATTCACCCCTCCACTTT. It specifies CASETGTANSPLHF.

The chain links TRBV4-3 to TRBJ2-2; D might be TRBD2 (6 bases). Germline V CDR1 and CDR2: LGHNA, YSLEER. V was shortened by 5 bases and J by 0 bases, with 10 bases between the two germline ends. This CDR3 has 15 residues. The CDR3 is CASSSGTPNTGELFF. DNA for the CDR3: TGCGCCAGCAGCTCCGGGACTCCGAACACCGGGGAGCTGTTTTTT.

This chain joins TRBV7-2 and TRBJ1-2; no definite D call. This CDR3 spans 14 amino acids. Trimming cost V 5 bases and J 4 bases, with 14 bases left between them. The V gene's germline CDR1 is SGHTA and CDR2 FQGNSA. As DNA, the CDR3 is TGTGCCAGCAGCCCAGGATTGGGCCCCTATGGCTACACCTTC. It codes for CASSPGLGPYGYTF.

The V gene is TRBV19, the J gene TRBJ1-1; the match to TRBD1 covers 8 bases. Germline V gene data show CDR1 as LNHDA and CDR2 as SQIVND (reference sequence). The CDR3 sequence is 15 residues long. The ends lost 10 bases at V and 1 base at J; junction bases unmatched: 11. CDR3 sequence: CATRNRGTPNTEAFF. CDR3 nucleotides: TGTGCCACCCGAAACAGGGGGACACCGAACACTGAAGCTTTCTTT.

This rearrangement joins TRBV29-1 to TRBJ1-5; D not resolved. Per the germline V gene, CDR1 is SQVTM and CDR2 is ANQGSEA. The CDR3 runs to 14 residues. V lost 5 bases to trimming and J lost 5 bases, with 16 bases between them. The CDR3 nucleotides read TGCAGCGTTCGTTTCGGGAATACGGATCAGCCCCAGCATTTT. It translates to CSVRFGNTDQPQHF.

The CDR3 sequence is CASSVAGGPTGEQFF. The CDR3 DNA reads TGTGCCAGCAGCGTAGCGGGGGGCCCGACCGGTGAGCAGTTCTTC. The chain employs TRBV7-3 and TRBJ2-1; 10 bases are shared with TRBD2. This CDR3 spans 15 amino acids. J lost 9 bases, V lost 5 bases, and 10 bases had no gene match. Germline V lookup: CDR1 SGHTA, CDR2 FQGTGA.

The genes are TRBV10-2 and TRBJ2-7, with TRBD1 identical over 7 bases. CDR3 length equals 13 residues. J was trimmed by 7 bases and V by 5 bases; bases with no gene match: 8. Germline CDR1 reads WSHSY; CDR2 reads SAAADI. In DNA, the CDR3 is TGCGCCAGCAGTTTAACAGGGGCGATGGAGCAGTACTTC. Encoded protein: CASSLTGAMEQYF.

The chain joins TRBV27 to TRBJ2-2, with 9 nucleotides matching TRBD1. The CDR3 sequence is 15 residues long. Trimming at V came to 6 bases and at J to 4 bases, leaving 6 bases not matched to a gene. Per the germline V gene, CDR1 is MNHEY and CDR2 is SMNVEV (reference sequence). The CDR3 sequence is CASRSQGAGTGELFF. DNA of the CDR3: TGTGCCAGCAGGTCACAGGGGGCAGGCACCGGGGAGCTGTTTTTT.

The V gene is TRBV6-5, the J gene TRBJ2-7; D perhaps matches TRBD1 (6 bases). Trimming stripped 7 bases from V and 7 bases from J, with 17 bases between. From germline, CDR1 is MNHEY and CDR2 SVGAGI. This CDR3 contains 13 residues. CDR3 DNA sequence: TGTGCCAGCAAGCGGACGCCAAGGGGGGAGCAGTACTTC. It translates to CASKRTPRGEQYF.

The V gene is TRBV2, the J gene TRBJ2-5, with 9 nucleotides matching TRBD2. The CDR3 has 14 residues. CDR1 and CDR2 from the germline V gene are SNHLY and FYNNEI. The trim removed 3 bases at V and 4 bases at J, leaving 3 bases unmatched. This CDR3 reads CASSDGRGGETQYF. CDR3 nucleotide sequence: TGTGCCAGCAGTGACGGGCGGGGGGGAGAGACCCAGTACTTC.

The gene calls are TRBV27 and TRBJ2-7; possibly TRBD2 for D (6 bases). In germline, CDR1 is MNHEY, CDR2 SMNVEV (reference sequence). CDR3 length: 16 residues. V lost 5 bases to trimming and J lost 1 base, with 18 bases between them. The CDR3 bases are TGTGCCAGCAGTCCCCTCGGGGGACCGGGGTCCTACGAGCAGTACTTC. Its translation: CASSPLGGPGSYEQYF.

V and J are TRBV5-1 and TRBJ2-3, with a possible D match to TRBD2 (5 bases). The CDR3 contains 15 residues. V lost 4 bases to trimming and J lost 1 base, with 13 bases between them. Germline V CDR1 and CDR2: SGHRS, YFSETQ. The CDR3 coding sequence is TGCGCCAGCAGCGTAACTAGTATTGGCACAGATACGCAGTATTTT. Its protein is CASSVTSIGTDTQYF.

The chain carries TRBV2 and TRBJ2-7; 9 bases agree with TRBD2. The CDR3 contains 17 residues. V trimming: 6 bases; J trimming: 2 bases; junction bases outside the gene matches: 14. CDR1 is SNHLY, CDR2 FYNNEI, per germline. CDR3 amino acids: CASSPPISSGDTYEQYF. DNA for the CDR3: TGTGCCAGCAGCCCACCTATTTCTAGCGGGGACACCTACGAGCAGTACTTC.

The chain carries TRBV5-1 and TRBJ1-4; TRBD1 is a possible D gene (6 bases). V was clipped by 4 bases and J by 5 bases, with 12 bases between them. This CDR3 has 14 residues. CDR1 and CDR2 from the germline V gene are SGHRS and YFSETQ. The CDR3 protein is CASSKDSSNEKLFF. CDR3 coding DNA: TGCGCCAGCAGCAAGGACAGCTCAAATGAAAAACTGTTTTTT.

The gene calls are TRBV30 and TRBJ1-2; 7 positions match TRBD1. The CDR3 runs 15 residues. The trim removed 0 bases at V and 1 base at J, leaving 5 bases unmatched. Germline CDR1 and CDR2: GTSNPN and SVGIG (reference sequence). The CDR3 region is CAWSVQGTVNYGYTF. CDR3 coding DNA: TGTGCCTGGAGTGTACAGGGGACTGTTAACTATGGCTACACCTTC. Combining the CDR3 with reference TRBV30 and TRBJ1-2 gives the whole variable domain SQTIHQWPATLVQPVGSPLSLECTVEGTSNPNLYWYRQAAGRGLQLLFYSVGIGQISSEVPQNLSASRPQDRQFILSSKKLLLSDSGFYLCAWSVQGTVNYGYTFGSGTRLTVV.

As concerns this clone: This same CDR3 is encoded by further DNA sequences in the sample. The chain joins TRBV18 to TRBJ1-4; 7 nucleotides line up with TRBD1. J lost 0 bases, V lost 3 bases, and 4 bases had no gene match. Germline V gene sequence: CDR1 KGHSH, CDR2 LQKENI. This CDR3 has 16 residues. The chain's CDR3 is CASSPLGGATNEKLFF. The CDR3 bases are TGTGCCAGCTCACCGCTAGGGGGCGCAACTAATGAAAAACTGTTTTTT.

The chain combines TRBV5-4 with TRBJ2-4; 8 nucleotides line up with TRBD2. The CDR3 runs 16 residues. Germline CDR1 reads SGHNT; CDR2 reads YYREEE (reference sequence). V lost 0 bases, J lost 2 bases, and 4 bases stayed unmatched. CDR3 in DNA: TGTGCCAGCAGCTTGGCGGGGGGGCAGTCCAAAAACATTCAGTACTTC. It translates to CASSLAGGQSKNIQYF.

This rearrangement joins TRBV7-2 to TRBJ2-1; TRBD2 aligns across 13 bases. CDR1 and CDR2 (germline): SGHTA, FQGNSA. This CDR3 is built from 19 residues. J gave up 0 bases and V 3 bases, and 8 bases lay outside the gene matches. This CDR3 is CASSLRLAGGPSSYNEQFF. The CDR3 nucleotides are TGTGCCAGCAGCTTGAGACTAGCGGGGGGCCCAAGCTCCTACAATGAGCAGTTCTTC.

In this sample, this clone turned up once. The chain joins TRBV19 to TRBJ2-7; tentative D call: TRBD1 (6 bases). Trimming removed 6 bases at V and 5 bases at J, with 23 bases between. This CDR3 region has 16 residues. Germline lookup yields CDR1 LNHDA and CDR2 SQIVND (reference sequence). CDR3 amino acids: CASSTGNPGQQHEQYF. The CDR3, as DNA: TGTGCCAGTAGCACCGGAAATCCGGGACAACAACACGAGCAGTACTTC.

The chain employs TRBV4-1 and TRBJ1-1; D is undetermined. Germline loops: CDR1 MGHRA, CDR2 YSYEKL. Trimming pared 4 bases from V and 0 bases from J, leaving 15 bases between. The CDR3 loop spans 16 amino acids. The CDR3, as DNA: TGCGCCAGCAGCCGAGCGGGCCTTATTATGAACACTGAAGCTTTCTTT. Encoded protein: CASSRAGLIMNTEAFF.